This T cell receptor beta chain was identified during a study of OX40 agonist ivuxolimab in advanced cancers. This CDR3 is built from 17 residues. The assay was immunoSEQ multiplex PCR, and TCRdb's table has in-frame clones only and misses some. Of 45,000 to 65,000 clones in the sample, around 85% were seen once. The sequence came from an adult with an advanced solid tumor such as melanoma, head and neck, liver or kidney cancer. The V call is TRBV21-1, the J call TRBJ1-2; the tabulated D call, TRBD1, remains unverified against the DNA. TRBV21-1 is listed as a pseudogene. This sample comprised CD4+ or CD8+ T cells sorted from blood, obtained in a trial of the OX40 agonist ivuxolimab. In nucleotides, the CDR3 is TGTGCCAGCAGCAAAAAAAGGGGAGACGGGACAAACTATGGCTACACCTTC. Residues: CASSKKRGDGTNYGYTF.